Sequencing of this T cell receptor (beta chain) was carried out in a study of identical twins. Findings of the study overall: It was possible that invariant MAIT and iNKT cells partly confounded the zero-insertion analyses. Among monozygotic twins, out-of-frame TCR alpha sharing exceeded what models predicted. Less excess twin sharing appeared in beta out-of-frame sequences.

Trimming shortened V by 0 bases and J by 5 bases, and 10 bases separated the two germline ends. CDR3 length: 14 amino acids. Germline CDR1 and CDR2: MNHEY and SVGAGI. This clonotype has only a few counts. Its antigen is unknown. Each CDR3 protein is one row after TCRdb ran MiXCR on the 5' RACE reads. The sample consists of 700,000 or so distinct CDR3 sequences, more than 6.5% of them appearing once. These same data were also listed under a study on yellow fever vaccine responses in identical twins.

V and J are TRBV6-5 and TRBJ1-1; D is unclear. This clonotype was obtained from a woman under 30 in good health. The sample taken for sequencing was PBMCs. CDR3 in amino acids: CASSYSFQATEAFF. CDR3 nucleotide sequence: TGTGCCAGCAGTTACTCATTCCAGGCGACTGAAGCTTTCTTT.